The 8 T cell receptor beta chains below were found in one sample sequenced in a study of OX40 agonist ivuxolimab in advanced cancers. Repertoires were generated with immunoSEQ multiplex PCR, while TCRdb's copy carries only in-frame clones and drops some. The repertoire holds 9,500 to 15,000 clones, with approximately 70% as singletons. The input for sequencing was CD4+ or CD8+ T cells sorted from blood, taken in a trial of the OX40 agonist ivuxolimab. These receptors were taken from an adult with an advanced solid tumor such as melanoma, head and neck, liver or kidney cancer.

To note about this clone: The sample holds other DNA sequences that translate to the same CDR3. The CDR3 nucleotides are TGTGCCAGCAGTCTAGCGGGGGGGCAAGAGACCCAGTACTTC. Translated, it gives CASSLAGGQETQYF. The chain uses TRBV6-6 and TRBJ2-5; TRBD2 matches 12 bases. V was clipped by 5 bases and J by 2 bases; unmatched bases: 0. CDR1 and CDR2 (germline): MNHNY, SVGAGI (reference sequence). This CDR3 has 14 amino acids.

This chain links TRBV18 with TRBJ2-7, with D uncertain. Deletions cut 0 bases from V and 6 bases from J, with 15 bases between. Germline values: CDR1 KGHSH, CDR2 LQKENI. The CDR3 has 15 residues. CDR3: CASSPPAEMSGEQYF. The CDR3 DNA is TGTGCCAGCTCACCACCCGCGGAGATGTCGGGCGAGCAGTACTTC.

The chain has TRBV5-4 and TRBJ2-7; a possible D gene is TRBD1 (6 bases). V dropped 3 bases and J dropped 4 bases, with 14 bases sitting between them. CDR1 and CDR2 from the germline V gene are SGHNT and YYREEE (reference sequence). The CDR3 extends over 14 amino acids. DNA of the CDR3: TGTGCCAGCAGCTCGGACAGAGGGGGATACGAGCAGTACTTC. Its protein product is CASSSDRGGYEQYF.

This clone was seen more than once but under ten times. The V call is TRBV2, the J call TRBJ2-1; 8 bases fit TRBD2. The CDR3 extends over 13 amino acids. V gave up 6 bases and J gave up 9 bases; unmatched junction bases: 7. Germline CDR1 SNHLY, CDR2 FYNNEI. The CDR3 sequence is CASRSGSEFEQFF. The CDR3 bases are TGTGCCAGCAGGAGCGGGAGTGAGTTTGAGCAGTTCTTC. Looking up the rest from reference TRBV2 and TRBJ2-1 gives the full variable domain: EPEVTQTPSHQVTQMGQEVILRCVPISNHLYFYWYRQILGQKVEFLVSFYNNEISEKSEIFDDQFSVERPDGSNFTLKIRSTKLEDSAMYFCASRSGSEFEQFFGPGTRLTVL.

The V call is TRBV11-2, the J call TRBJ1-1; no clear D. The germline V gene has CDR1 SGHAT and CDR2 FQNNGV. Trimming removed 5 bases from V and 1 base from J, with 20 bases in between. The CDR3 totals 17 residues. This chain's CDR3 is CASSLTGFGTENTEAFF. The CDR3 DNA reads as TGTGCCAGCAGCCTAACGGGGTTTGGCACCGAGAACACTGAAGCTTTCTTT.

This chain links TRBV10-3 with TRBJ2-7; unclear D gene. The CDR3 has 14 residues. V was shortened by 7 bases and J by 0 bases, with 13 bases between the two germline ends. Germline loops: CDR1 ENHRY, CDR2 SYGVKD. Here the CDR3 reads CAIIKGEDSYEQYF. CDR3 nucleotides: TGTGCCATCATTAAAGGTGAGGACTCCTACGAGCAGTACTTC.

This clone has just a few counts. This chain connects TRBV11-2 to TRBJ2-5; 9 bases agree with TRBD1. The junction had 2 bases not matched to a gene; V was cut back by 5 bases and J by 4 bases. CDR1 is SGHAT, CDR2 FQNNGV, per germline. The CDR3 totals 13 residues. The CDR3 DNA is TGTGCCAGCAGCGCGGGACAGGGAGAGACCCAGTACTTC. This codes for CASSAGQGETQYF.

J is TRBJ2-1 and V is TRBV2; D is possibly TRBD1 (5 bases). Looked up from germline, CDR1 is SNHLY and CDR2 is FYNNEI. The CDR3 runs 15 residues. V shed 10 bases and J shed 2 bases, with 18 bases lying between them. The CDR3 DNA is TGTGCCACGAAGCAGGAGACAGCCACCTACAATGAGCAGTTCTTC. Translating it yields CATKQETATYNEQFF.